This TCR beta chain was sequenced for a study of T cells in Graves' hyperthyroidism and ophthalmopathy. The hyperthyroidism was newly diagnosed and had lasted under 2 months; the patients were aged 18 to 65. The CDR3 is made up of 15 amino acids. Looked up from germline, CDR1 is MNHEY and CDR2 is SVGEGT. Trimming removed 7 bases at V and 5 bases at J, with 20 bases between. RNA transcripts yielded amplified TCR beta CDR3 regions. The TCR CDR3 first-round RT-PCR relied on the HTBI primer set. TCRdb re-analysed the multiplex PCR reads in MiXCR, keeping a single row per CDR3 protein. The sample contains some 300,000 distinct CDR3 sequences, 10% to 15% of which appear only once.

This TCR was sampled from a woman in her 30s with Graves' hyperthyroidism that later progressed to Graves' ophthalmopathy. The chain has TRBV6-2 or TRBV6-3 and TRBJ2-5, with D possibly matching TRBD1 (6 bases). The sample consisted of blood. Here the CDR3 reads CASTAWAGVGETQYF. Here the CDR3 DNA reads TGTGCCAGCACAGCCTGGGCAGGGGTAGGGGAGACCCAGTACTTC.